These 22 T cell receptor beta chains share one sample of origin, sequenced in a study of radiation and T cells in renal cell carcinoma. Here immunoSEQ multiplex PCR was the method, and the copy in TCRdb shows in-frame clones only, minus some. The profile shows around 160,000 clones, 88% of them singletons. Time point denoted: baseline pretreatment blood. Treatment given: 15 Gy SBRT to primary tumor, nephrectomy 4 weeks later. The material was blood, obtained from a patient whose treatment included radiotherapy and nephrectomy. These receptors were collected from a woman in her seventies with renal cell carcinoma.

The J gene is TRBJ2-7, the V gene TRBV5-4, with 7 bases matching TRBD1. Germline-derived CDR1 and CDR2 are SGHNT and YYREEE (reference sequence). V trimming: 4 bases; J trimming: 6 bases; junction bases outside the gene matches: 4. The CDR3 length is 12 residues. DNA of the CDR3: TGTGCCAGCAGCCCGGACAGGACCGAGCAGTACTTC. Its translation is CASSPDRTEQYF.

V and J are TRBV5-1 and TRBJ2-3; TRBD2 agrees at 8 bases. Germline V gives CDR1 SGHRS, CDR2 YFSETQ. V trimming: 4 bases; J trimming: 4 bases; junction bases outside the gene matches: 2. CDR3 length: 13 amino acids. In DNA form, the CDR3 reads TGCGCCAGCAGCGGCGGGGGGTCAGATACGCAGTATTTT. Encoded protein: CASSGGGSDTQYF. Based on the CDR3 plus reference TRBV5-1 and TRBJ2-3, the full variable domain is KAGVTQTPRYLIKTRGQQVTLSCSPISGHRSVSWYQQTPGQGLQFLFEYFSETQRNKGNFPGRFSGRQFSNSRSEMNVSTLELGDSALYLCASSGGGSDTQYFGPGTRLTVL.

The V gene is TRBV9, the J gene TRBJ2-1; TRBD2 matches 9 bases. With 0 bases clipped from V and 5 bases from J, the junction kept 9 bases outside the gene matches. The CDR3 runs 17 residues. Per germline, CDR1 SGDLS and CDR2 YYNGEE. The chain's CDR3 is CASSVGGPSGVDNEQFF. In DNA, the CDR3 is TGTGCCAGCAGCGTAGGAGGGCCTAGCGGGGTTGACAATGAGCAGTTCTTC.

This chain links TRBV2 with TRBJ2-1; a weak D match, TRBD2 (6 bases). Germline V lookup: CDR1 SNHLY, CDR2 FYNNEI. Trimming left V 7 bases short and J 0 bases short, with 7 bases between. The CDR3 runs to 13 residues. The CDR3 loop reads CASNSGSYNEQFF. The CDR3 DNA sequence: TGTGCCAGCAATAGCGGCTCCTACAATGAGCAGTTCTTC. The whole variable domain, remainder taken from reference TRBV2 and TRBJ2-1, is EPEVTQTPSHQVTQMGQEVILRCVPISNHLYFYWYRQILGQKVEFLVSFYNNEISEKSEIFDDQFSVERPDGSNFTLKIRSTKLEDSAMYFCASNSGSYNEQFFGPGTRLTVL.

The J gene is TRBJ2-5, the V gene TRBV19; tentative D call: TRBD1 (6 bases). Germline assignment: CDR1 LNHDA and CDR2 SQIVND (reference sequence). The CDR3 covers 13 residues. The ends were cut back, 0 bases at V and 7 bases at J, with 9 bases in the middle. CDR3 nucleotides: TGTGCCAGTAGTATAGACAGGGGTGGGACCCAGTACTTC. Amino acid sequence: CASSIDRGGTQYF.

The chain carries TRBV9 and TRBJ1-1; TRBD1 is a possible D gene (5 bases). V shed 2 bases and J shed 3 bases, with 14 bases lying between them. Looked up from germline, CDR1 is SGDLS and CDR2 is YYNGEE. The CDR3 loop spans 15 amino acids. DNA for the CDR3: TGTGCCAGCAGCGTCGACAGTCGGAAGTACACTGAAGCTTTCTTT. It yields the protein CASSVDSRKYTEAFF.

V is TRBV5-1 and J is TRBJ2-1; TRBD2 matches at 14 bases. This CDR3 region has 15 residues. Trimming at V came to 4 bases and at J to 9 bases, leaving 6 bases not matched to a gene. Germline loops: CDR1 SGHRS, CDR2 YFSETQ. The CDR3 here is CASSPGLAGVGEQFF. CDR3 coding DNA: TGCGCCAGCAGCCCGGGACTAGCGGGGGTTGGTGAGCAGTTCTTC.

Here the CDR3 reads CASSERTNYGYTF. CDR3 bases: TGTGCCAGCAGTGAAAGAACTAACTATGGCTACACCTTC. The chain combines TRBV2 with TRBJ1-2; D not certain. The V and J ends lost 2 bases and 0 bases respectively, with 4 bases between them. Germline V gene lookup returns CDR1 SNHLY and CDR2 FYNNEI. The CDR3 spans 13 residues.

This clone was recorded only once. The gene calls are TRBV27 and TRBJ1-5; 7 bases match TRBD1. Germline V gene sequence: CDR1 MNHEY, CDR2 SMNVEV (reference sequence). This CDR3 contains 15 residues. V lost 5 bases, J lost 1 base, and 5 bases stayed unmatched. The CDR3 DNA sequence: TGTGCCAGCAGTAAAGGGGGCTGGAGCAATCAGCCCCAGCATTTT. Its protein is CASSKGGWSNQPQHF.

The gene calls are TRBV25-1 and TRBJ1-1; 7 nucleotides match TRBD1. Germline-derived CDR1 and CDR2 are MGHDK and SYGVNS. The CDR3 runs to 15 residues. Trimming removed 4 bases from V and 10 bases from J; junction bases left unmatched: 15. The CDR3 loop is CASSVPGQRGTRAFF. Here the CDR3 DNA reads TGTGCCAGCAGTGTACCGGGACAGAGGGGAACGAGAGCTTTCTTT.

This clone was counted a single time. The chain joins TRBV4-2 to TRBJ2-5; D not resolved. Between the trimmed V and J ends, which lost 1 base and 4 bases, there was a span of 7 bases. CDR3 length: 13 amino acids. Germline V gene data show CDR1 as LGHNA and CDR2 as YNFKEQ. CDR3 sequence (DNA): TGTGCCAGCAGCCAAGCCGACTTAGAGACCCAGTACTTC. Amino acid sequence: CASSQADLETQYF.

The chain combines TRBV5-6 with TRBJ1-3; D is uncertain. This CDR3 has 15 residues. V dropped 0 bases and J dropped 0 bases, with 7 bases sitting between them. The germline gives CDR1 SGHDT, CDR2 YYEEEE. CDR3 sequence (DNA): TGTGCCAGCAGCTTGGTGGGCGGCTCTGGAAACACCATATATTTT. It is translated as CASSLVGGSGNTIYF.

This clone was seen only once. As DNA, the CDR3 is TGTGCCAGCAGGGACGGAGGGACTGAAGCTTTCTTT. This encodes CASRDGGTEAFF. This rearrangement joins TRBV9 to TRBJ1-1; D is uncertain. Germline V lookup: CDR1 SGDLS, CDR2 YYNGEE. The CDR3 length is 12 residues. V lost 5 bases to trimming and J lost 5 bases, with 10 bases between them.

The chain uses TRBV28 and TRBJ1-3; D is ambiguous. CDR3 size: 13 residues. V lost 3 bases, J lost 8 bases, and 11 bases lay in between. CDR1 and CDR2 from the germline V gene are MDHEN and SYDVKM. In DNA form, the CDR3 reads TGTGCCAGCAGTTTTCCCAAATCGGACACCATATATTTT. Amino acid sequence: CASSFPKSDTIYF.

In its sample, this clone was seen once. The chain uses TRBV6-6 and TRBJ1-1; D ambiguous. Germline CDR1 and CDR2: MNHNY and SVGAGI (reference sequence). V lost 2 bases, J lost 5 bases, and 12 bases lay in between. The CDR3 sequence is 14 residues long. CDR3 sequence (DNA): TGTGCCAGCAGTTACGAGCCCACTCGAACTGAAGCTTTCTTT. Residues: CASSYEPTRTEAFF.

This clone was found a few times. The chain couples TRBV28 to TRBJ1-5; the match to TRBD1 covers 10 bases. Per germline, CDR1 MDHEN and CDR2 SYDVKM. V gave up 8 bases and J gave up 6 bases; unmatched junction bases: 10. The CDR3 runs 15 residues. The chain's CDR3 is CASPPGTGDGQPQHF. The CDR3 DNA follows: TGTGCCAGCCCTCCCGGGACAGGGGACGGTCAGCCCCAGCATTTT.

The rearrangement joins TRBV27 to TRBJ1-3; D perhaps matches TRBD1 (5 bases). The CDR3 runs to 17 residues. V was trimmed by 5 bases and J by 0 bases, leaving 17 bases between them. Germline-derived CDR1 and CDR2 are MNHEY and SMNVEV (reference sequence). The CDR3 sequence: CASSQNPRGLSGNTIYF. CDR3 in DNA: TGTGCCAGCAGTCAAAACCCTCGGGGCCTCTCTGGAAACACCATATATTTT.

V and J are TRBV6-1 and TRBJ2-3; no reliable D call. Between the trimmed V and J ends, which lost 7 bases and 3 bases, there was a span of 5 bases. The CDR3 length is 11 residues. CDR1 is MNHNS and CDR2 is SASEGT in the germline V gene. CDR3 sequence reads: CASIRTDTQYF. DNA for the CDR3: TGTGCCAGCATTAGAACAGATACGCAGTATTTT.

This clone was observed a few times. The genes are TRBV30 and TRBJ1-1; D not resolved. Per germline, CDR1 GTSNPN and CDR2 SVGIG (reference sequence). The CDR3 runs to 13 residues. Trimming removed 3 bases at V and 1 base at J, with 9 bases between. The CDR3 here is CAWSSRGNTEAFF. The CDR3 DNA reads as TGTGCCTGGAGCTCCAGAGGGAACACTGAAGCTTTCTTT.

The V gene is TRBV28, the J gene TRBJ1-2, with 9 positions matching TRBD1. CDR1 MDHEN and CDR2 SYDVKM come from the germline V gene. The CDR3 totals 15 residues. The ends lost 5 bases at V and 4 bases at J; junction bases unmatched: 8. Here the CDR3 reads CASSVTGGGGYGYTF. The CDR3 DNA follows: TGTGCCAGCAGTGTTACAGGGGGCGGAGGCTATGGCTACACCTTC.

This clone has a handful of counts. The rearrangement links TRBV6-6 to TRBJ2-3; D is unresolved. Germline lookup yields CDR1 MNHNY and CDR2 SVGAGI (reference sequence). The V gene lost 11 bases and the J gene lost 0 bases, with 9 bases spanning the gap. The CDR3 runs 12 residues. The CDR3 coding sequence is TGTGCCTATAGGTCTAGCACAGATACGCAGTATTTT. Its translation is CAYRSSTDTQYF.

The chain carries TRBV4-3 and TRBJ2-2; TRBD1 or TRBD2 may be the D gene (5 bases each). The V gene's germline CDR1 is LGHNA and CDR2 YSLEER. CDR3 size: 16 residues. Trimming shortened V by 0 bases and J by 4 bases, and 12 bases separated the two germline ends. The chain's CDR3 is CASSQESGLFTGELFF. The CDR3 nucleotides are TGCGCCAGCAGCCAAGAATCGGGGCTATTCACCGGGGAGCTGTTTTTT.